This is a list of T cell receptor beta chains from one sample in a study of blood T cells in healthy people across ages. TCRdb re-called the 5' RACE reads through MiXCR, storing one row per CDR3 protein. The sample carries 1,500,000 or so distinct CDR3 sequences, approximately 59% recorded once. Sequencing used blood. Receptors originate from a man aged 18-30 years in good health. Each CDR3 is given with its conserved first and last residue. The order of the fields is clone size, D gene, J gene, V gene, CDR3 protein, CDR3 DNA. The D gene is left open where the match is weak. The size entry is marked missing in some rows and otherwise reads once, few, many or a size class.

clone_size: -
d_call: -
j_call: TRBJ1-6
v_call: TRBV5-1
cdr3_aa: CASSFLTGRDSPLHF
cdr3_nt: TGCGCCAGCAGCTTCTTGACAGGTCGGGATTCACCCCTCCACTTT

clone_size: few
d_call: -
j_call: TRBJ1-1
v_call: TRBV25-1
cdr3_aa: CASSEGGMGGEAFF
cdr3_nt: TGTGCCAGCAGTGAAGGGGGGATGGGAGGTGAAGCTTTCTTT

clone_size: -
d_call: -
j_call: TRBJ1-4
v_call: TRBV11-2
cdr3_aa: CASSLGWAGEEKLFF
cdr3_nt: TGTGCCAGCAGCTTAGGGTGGGCAGGGGAAGAAAAACTGTTTTTT

clone_size: -
d_call: -
j_call: TRBJ1-5
v_call: TRBV7-6
cdr3_aa: CASSLGREQPQHF
cdr3_nt: TGTGCCAGCAGCTTAGGAAGGGAACAGCCCCAGCATTTT

clone_size: -
d_call: TRBD1
j_call: TRBJ1-1
v_call: TRBV6-1
cdr3_aa: CASSEIPGGRSTEAFF
cdr3_nt: TGTGCCAGCAGTGAAATACCAGGGGGGCGGAGCACTGAAGCTTTCTTT

clone_size: many
d_call: -
j_call: TRBJ2-3
v_call: TRBV7-2
cdr3_aa: CASSLISGFTDTQYF
cdr3_nt: TGTGCCAGCAGCTTAATTAGCGGTTTCACAGATACGCAGTATTTT

clone_size: few
d_call: TRBD1
j_call: TRBJ2-7
v_call: TRBV11-2
cdr3_aa: CASSLGGQVYEQYF
cdr3_nt: TGTGCCAGCAGCTTAGGGGGACAGGTCTACGAGCAGTACTTC

clone_size: -
d_call: TRBD2
j_call: TRBJ2-7
v_call: TRBV20-1
cdr3_aa: CSARTSGRPSYEQYF
cdr3_nt: TGCAGTGCTAGAACTAGCGGGAGGCCCTCCTACGAGCAGTACTTC

clone_size: few
d_call: TRBD2
j_call: TRBJ2-7
v_call: TRBV7-9
cdr3_aa: CASSPTSGTFYEQYF
cdr3_nt: TGTGCCAGCAGCCCGACTAGCGGGACGTTTTACGAGCAGTACTTC

clone_size: -
d_call: -
j_call: TRBJ2-3
v_call: TRBV27
cdr3_aa: CASRRRGDRFFTDTQYF
cdr3_nt: TGTGCCAGCAGGCGACGCGGTGACAGGTTTTTCACAGATACGCAGTATTTT

clone_size: -
d_call: TRBD2
j_call: TRBJ2-7
v_call: TRBV20-1
cdr3_aa: CSAREGLAGGWEQYF
cdr3_nt: TGCAGTGCTAGAGAGGGACTAGCGGGGGGTTGGGAGCAGTACTTC

clone_size: few
d_call: TRBD2
j_call: TRBJ2-7
v_call: TRBV7-2
cdr3_aa: CASSRTSGRTAYEQYF
cdr3_nt: TGTGCCAGCAGCAGAACTAGCGGAAGGACAGCCTACGAGCAGTACTTC

clone_size: few
d_call: -
j_call: TRBJ2-1
v_call: TRBV4-1
cdr3_aa: CASSLQGPEQFF
cdr3_nt: TGCGCCAGCAGTCTCCAGGGTCCTGAGCAGTTCTTC

clone_size: -
d_call: TRBD1
j_call: TRBJ2-7
v_call: TRBV4-3
cdr3_aa: CASSQLRDREGPYEQYF
cdr3_nt: TGCGCCAGCAGCCAATTACGTGACAGGGAAGGGCCCTACGAGCAGTACTTC

clone_size: -
d_call: -
j_call: TRBJ2-1
v_call: TRBV2
cdr3_aa: CASGPREWRSGYNEQFF
cdr3_nt: TGTGCCAGCGGTCCGCGCGAGTGGCGGTCAGGGTACAATGAGCAGTTCTTC

clone_size: few
d_call: -
j_call: TRBJ2-7
v_call: TRBV4-1
cdr3_aa: CASSQGDFSYEQYF
cdr3_nt: TGCGCCAGCAGCCAAGGGGACTTCTCCTACGAGCAGTACTTC

clone_size: few
d_call: TRBD2
j_call: TRBJ2-3
v_call: TRBV12-3/TRBV12-4
cdr3_aa: CASSRLAGFTDTQYF
cdr3_nt: TGTGCCAGCAGTCGACTAGCGGGGTTCACAGATACGCAGTATTTT

clone_size: -
d_call: -
j_call: TRBJ2-3
v_call: TRBV7-2
cdr3_aa: CASSLGSGLGSDTQYF
cdr3_nt: TGTGCCAGCAGCTTGGGTAGTGGGCTAGGCTCAGATACGCAGTATTTT

clone_size: -
d_call: -
j_call: TRBJ1-1
v_call: TRBV20-1
cdr3_aa: CSADDRQPEAFF
cdr3_nt: TGCAGTGCAGACGATCGACAGCCTGAAGCTTTCTTT

clone_size: few
d_call: -
j_call: TRBJ1-2
v_call: TRBV15
cdr3_aa: CATSRDSLGGYTF
cdr3_nt: TGTGCCACCAGCAGAGATTCCCTCGGGGGCTACACCTTC

clone_size: few
d_call: -
j_call: TRBJ2-1
v_call: TRBV4-3
cdr3_aa: CASSQGAGWDNEQFF
cdr3_nt: TGCGCCAGCAGCCAAGGGGCGGGGTGGGACAATGAGCAGTTCTTC

clone_size: few
d_call: -
j_call: TRBJ2-7
v_call: TRBV10-3
cdr3_aa: CAISDTGISYEQYF
cdr3_nt: TGTGCCATCAGCGACACAGGGATCAGCTACGAGCAGTACTTC

clone_size: -
d_call: -
j_call: TRBJ2-5
v_call: TRBV4-2
cdr3_aa: CASSQEKYQETQYF
cdr3_nt: TGTGCCAGCAGCCAAGAGAAGTACCAAGAGACCCAGTACTTC

clone_size: -
d_call: -
j_call: TRBJ1-6
v_call: TRBV10-3
cdr3_aa: CAISEAVEGPLHF
cdr3_nt: TGTGCCATCAGTGAAGCAGTGGAAGGACCCCTCCACTTT

clone_size: once
d_call: -
j_call: TRBJ2-3
v_call: TRBV15
cdr3_aa: CATSSKDTQYF
cdr3_nt: TGTGCCACCAGCTCGAAAGATACGCAGTATTTT

clone_size: few
d_call: TRBD1
j_call: TRBJ1-4
v_call: TRBV10-3
cdr3_aa: CATRGIEEKLFF
cdr3_nt: TGTGCCACCAGGGGGATAGAAGAAAAACTGTTTTTT

clone_size: -
d_call: -
j_call: TRBJ2-5
v_call: TRBV4-3
cdr3_aa: CASSQGELDGQETQYF
cdr3_nt: TGCGCCAGCAGCCAAGGGGAATTAGACGGGCAAGAGACCCAGTACTTC

clone_size: -
d_call: -
j_call: TRBJ2-5
v_call: TRBV3-1
cdr3_aa: CASSQGRVQETQYF
cdr3_nt: TGTGCCAGCAGCCAAGGTCGCGTCCAAGAGACCCAGTACTTC

clone_size: -
d_call: -
j_call: TRBJ1-2
v_call: TRBV7-2
cdr3_aa: CASSLGWNSNYGYTF
cdr3_nt: TGTGCCAGCAGCTTAGGGTGGAATTCTAACTATGGCTACACCTTC

clone_size: -
d_call: TRBD1
j_call: TRBJ2-3
v_call: TRBV28
cdr3_aa: CASSLPSARGLRTDTQYF
cdr3_nt: TGTGCCAGCAGTTTACCCTCCGCCAGGGGGCTTAGAACAGATACGCAGTATTTT

clone_size: -
d_call: TRBD2
j_call: TRBJ2-5
v_call: TRBV6-6
cdr3_aa: CASSYSTSGGQETQYF
cdr3_nt: TGTGCCAGCAGTTACTCGACTAGCGGGGGCCAAGAGACCCAGTACTTC

clone_size: -
d_call: -
j_call: TRBJ2-5
v_call: TRBV20-1
cdr3_aa: CSARQYRDRKAQETQYF
cdr3_nt: TGCAGTGCTAGGCAATACCGGGACCGAAAGGCTCAAGAGACCCAGTACTTC

clone_size: few
d_call: -
j_call: TRBJ2-1
v_call: TRBV27
cdr3_aa: CASSPESYNEQFF
cdr3_nt: TGTGCCAGCTCCCCCGAGTCCTACAATGAGCAGTTCTTC

clone_size: -
d_call: -
j_call: TRBJ2-3
v_call: TRBV20-1
cdr3_aa: CSAYRTGTDTQYF
cdr3_nt: TGCAGTGCTTACCGGACAGGCACAGATACGCAGTATTTT

clone_size: -
d_call: -
j_call: TRBJ2-3
v_call: TRBV4-3
cdr3_aa: CASSQGDRYTDTQYF
cdr3_nt: TGCGCCAGCAGCCAAGGTGATAGATACACAGATACGCAGTATTTT

clone_size: -
d_call: -
j_call: TRBJ2-1
v_call: TRBV21-1
cdr3_aa: CASTRAIMLAAGSSYNEQFF
cdr3_nt: TGTGCCAGCACCCGCGCCATTATGTTAGCGGCGGGCAGCTCCTACAATGAGCAGTTCTTC

clone_size: -
d_call: TRBD1
j_call: TRBJ1-5
v_call: TRBV7-9
cdr3_aa: CASSSQGLEPQHF
cdr3_nt: TGTGCCAGCAGCTCACAGGGGCTGGAGCCCCAGCATTTT

clone_size: -
d_call: -
j_call: TRBJ2-5
v_call: TRBV7-6
cdr3_aa: CASKKHGTLQETQYF
cdr3_nt: TGTGCCAGCAAGAAACACGGGACCCTTCAAGAGACCCAGTACTTC

clone_size: few
d_call: TRBD2
j_call: TRBJ2-1
v_call: TRBV2
cdr3_aa: CASSSTSGRLNEQFF
cdr3_nt: TGTGCCAGCAGTTCGACTAGCGGACGGCTCAATGAGCAGTTCTTC

clone_size: -
d_call: -
j_call: TRBJ2-7
v_call: TRBV4-2
cdr3_aa: CAGSQEDGRSYEQYF
cdr3_nt: TGTGCCGGCAGCCAAGAGGATGGCAGATCCTACGAGCAGTACTTC

clone_size: -
d_call: -
j_call: TRBJ2-1
v_call: TRBV27
cdr3_aa: CASSLAGIWNEQFF
cdr3_nt: TGTGCCAGCAGTTTAGCGGGAATTTGGAATGAGCAGTTCTTC

clone_size: -
d_call: -
j_call: TRBJ2-7
v_call: TRBV15
cdr3_aa: CATSRDSGSNSYEQYF
cdr3_nt: TGTGCCACCAGCAGAGATTCCGGGAGCAACTCCTACGAGCAGTACTTC

clone_size: -
d_call: -
j_call: TRBJ2-6
v_call: TRBV29-1
cdr3_aa: CSVEDPGPGANVLTF
cdr3_nt: TGCAGCGTTGAAGATCCCGGGCCTGGGGCCAACGTCCTGACTTTC

clone_size: once
d_call: -
j_call: TRBJ2-3
v_call: TRBV15
cdr3_aa: CATSREGRSTDTQYF
cdr3_nt: TGTGCCACCAGCAGAGAGGGTCGGAGCACAGATACGCAGTATTTT

clone_size: once
d_call: TRBD1
j_call: TRBJ2-1
v_call: TRBV6-6
cdr3_aa: CASSIQGAGEQFF
cdr3_nt: TGTGCCAGCAGCATACAGGGGGCAGGTGAGCAGTTCTTC

clone_size: few
d_call: TRBD1
j_call: TRBJ2-5
v_call: TRBV5-1
cdr3_aa: CASSSPDRDAETQYF
cdr3_nt: TGCGCCAGCAGCTCCCCCGACAGGGATGCAGAGACCCAGTACTTC

clone_size: -
d_call: -
j_call: TRBJ2-5
v_call: TRBV7-9
cdr3_aa: CASSDTYQETQYF
cdr3_nt: TGTGCCAGCAGCGATACGTACCAAGAGACCCAGTACTTC

clone_size: -
d_call: -
j_call: TRBJ1-2
v_call: TRBV28
cdr3_aa: CASSPPFGELWLGYTF
cdr3_nt: TGTGCCAGCAGCCCCCCGTTTGGAGAACTATGGTTAGGCTACACCTTC

clone_size: many
d_call: TRBD1
j_call: TRBJ2-7
v_call: TRBV29-1
cdr3_aa: CSVGGQALLNEQYF
cdr3_nt: TGCAGCGTTGGGGGACAGGCCCTGTTAAACGAGCAGTACTTC

clone_size: -
d_call: -
j_call: TRBJ2-5
v_call: TRBV28
cdr3_aa: CASSHQGGGRRETQYF
cdr3_nt: TGTGCCAGCAGTCATCAGGGGGGAGGCCGGAGAGAGACCCAGTACTTC

clone_size: -
d_call: TRBD1
j_call: TRBJ2-7
v_call: TRBV6-2/TRBV6-3
cdr3_aa: CASSPTGDPSYEQYF
cdr3_nt: TGTGCCAGCAGTCCCACAGGGGACCCTTCCTACGAGCAGTACTTC

clone_size: -
d_call: -
j_call: TRBJ1-1
v_call: TRBV6-5
cdr3_aa: CASKGGSSTEAFF
cdr3_nt: TGTGCCAGCAAAGGAGGGTCGAGCACTGAAGCTTTCTTT